This T cell receptor beta chain was profiled in a study of blood T cell repertoires in COVID-19. For the study at large: Samples taken during acute and convalescent COVID-19 were collected in the United States, Italy and Spain.

Original data processing: Quantification of nucleated cells was approximated via reference gene primer amplification. The protocol was immunoSEQ multiplex PCR, while the TCRdb copy is restricted to in-frame clones and leaves out a portion. V and J calls plus clone size are reproduced from that table; the DNA served to infer D and trimming. The sample lists under 55,000 clones, approximately 86% seen once, with over 4.5% in the top ten. Germline V gene data show CDR1 as LNHDA and CDR2 as SQIVND (reference sequence). The CDR3 runs 15 residues. V gave up 5 bases and J gave up 10 bases; unmatched junction bases: 11.

The sample consisted of peripheral blood. This receptor was identified in a man aged 40-55 years with active COVID-19. The V and J genes are TRBV19 and TRBJ1-6, with 7 bases matching TRBD1. The CDR3 DNA reads as TGTGCCAGTAGTGCGACGTCCGGGACAGAGTCACCCCTCCACTTT. This translates into CASSATSGTESPLHF.